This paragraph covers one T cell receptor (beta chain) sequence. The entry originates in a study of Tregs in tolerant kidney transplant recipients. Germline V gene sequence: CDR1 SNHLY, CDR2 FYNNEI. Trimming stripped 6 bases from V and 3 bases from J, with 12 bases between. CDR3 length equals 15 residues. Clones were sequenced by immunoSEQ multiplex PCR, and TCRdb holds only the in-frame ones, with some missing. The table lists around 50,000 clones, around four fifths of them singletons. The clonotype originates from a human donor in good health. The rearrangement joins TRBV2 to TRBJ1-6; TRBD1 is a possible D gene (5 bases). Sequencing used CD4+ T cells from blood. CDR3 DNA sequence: TGTGCCAGCAGACCGACAGACCGCTATAATTCACCCCTCCACTTT. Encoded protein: CASRPTDRYNSPLHF.